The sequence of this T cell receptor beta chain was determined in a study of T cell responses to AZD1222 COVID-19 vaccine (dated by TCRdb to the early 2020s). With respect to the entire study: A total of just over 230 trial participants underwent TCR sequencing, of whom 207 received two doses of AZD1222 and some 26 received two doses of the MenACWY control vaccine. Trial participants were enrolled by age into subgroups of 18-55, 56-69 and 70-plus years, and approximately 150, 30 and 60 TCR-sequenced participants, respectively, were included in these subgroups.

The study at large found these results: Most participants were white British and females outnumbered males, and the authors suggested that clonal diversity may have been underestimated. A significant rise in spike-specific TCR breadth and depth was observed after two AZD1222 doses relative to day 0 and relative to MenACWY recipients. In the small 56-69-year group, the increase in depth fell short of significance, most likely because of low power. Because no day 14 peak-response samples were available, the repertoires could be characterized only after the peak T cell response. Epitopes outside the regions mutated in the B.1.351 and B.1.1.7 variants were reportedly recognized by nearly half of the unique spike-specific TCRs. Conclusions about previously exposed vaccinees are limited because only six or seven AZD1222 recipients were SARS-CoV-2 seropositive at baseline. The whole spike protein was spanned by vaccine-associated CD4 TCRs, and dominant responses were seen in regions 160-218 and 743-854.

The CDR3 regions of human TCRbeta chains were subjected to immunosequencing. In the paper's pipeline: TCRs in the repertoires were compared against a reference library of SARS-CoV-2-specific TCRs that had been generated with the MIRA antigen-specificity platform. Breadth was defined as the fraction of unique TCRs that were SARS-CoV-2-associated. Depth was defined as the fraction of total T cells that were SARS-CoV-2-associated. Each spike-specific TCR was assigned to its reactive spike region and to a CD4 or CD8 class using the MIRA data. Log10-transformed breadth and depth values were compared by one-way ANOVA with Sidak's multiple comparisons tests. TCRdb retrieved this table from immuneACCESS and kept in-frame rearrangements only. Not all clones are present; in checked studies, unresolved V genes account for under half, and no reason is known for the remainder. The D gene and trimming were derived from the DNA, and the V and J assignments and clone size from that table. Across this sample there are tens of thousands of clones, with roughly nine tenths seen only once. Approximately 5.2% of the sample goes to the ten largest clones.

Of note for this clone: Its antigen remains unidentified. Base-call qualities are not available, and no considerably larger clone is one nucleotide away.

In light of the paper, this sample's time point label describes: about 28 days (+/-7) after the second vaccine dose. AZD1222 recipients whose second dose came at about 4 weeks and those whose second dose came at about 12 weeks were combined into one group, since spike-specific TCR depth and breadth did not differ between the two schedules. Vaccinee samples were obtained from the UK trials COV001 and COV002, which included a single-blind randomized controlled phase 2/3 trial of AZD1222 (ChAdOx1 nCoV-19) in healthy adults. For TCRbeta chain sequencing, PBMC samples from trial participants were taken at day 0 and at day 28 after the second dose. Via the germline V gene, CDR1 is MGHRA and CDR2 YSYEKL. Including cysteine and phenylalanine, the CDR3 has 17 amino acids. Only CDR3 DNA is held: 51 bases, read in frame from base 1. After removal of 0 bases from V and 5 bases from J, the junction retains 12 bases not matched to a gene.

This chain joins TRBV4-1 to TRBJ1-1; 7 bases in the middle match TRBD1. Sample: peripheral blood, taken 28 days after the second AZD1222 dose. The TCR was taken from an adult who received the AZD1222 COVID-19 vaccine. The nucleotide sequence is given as TGCGCCAGCAGCCAAGAGGCGATTGACAGGGTCAAAACTGAAGCTTTCTTT. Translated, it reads CASSQEAIDRVKTEAFF.